This is a list of T cell receptor beta chains from one sample in a study of follicular helper T cells after annual influenza vaccination. Sequenced by immunoSEQ multiplex PCR; TCRdb stores in-frame clones only, minus some. The sample yields roughly 1,000 clones, about nine tenths seen once. Sequenced here: CXCR5+ CD38- circulating T follicular helper cells from blood, sampled 7 days after influenza vaccination. These receptors originate from an adult who received the influenza vaccine. CDR3s include the opening cysteine and the closing phenylalanine or tryptophan. Fields, in order: D gene, clone size, J gene, V gene, CDR3 protein, CDR3 DNA. D genes are given only for firm matches. Size is omitted from some rows. Given values are once, few, many or a class for expanded clones.

NA NA TRBJ2-1 TRBV2 CAGSAGGYNEQFF TGTGCCGGCAGCGCAGGCGGCTACAATGAGCAGTTCTTC
NA NA TRBJ2-5 TRBV28 CASSRTVGETQYF TGTGCCAGCAGCCGGACAGTTGGGGAGACCCAGTACTTC
NA NA TRBJ1-2 TRBV7-2 CASSRGVGAYGYTF TGTGCCAGCAGCCGTGGCGTGGGGGCCTATGGCTACACCTTC
NA NA TRBJ2-1 TRBV28 CASSSPGYEQFF TGTGCCAGCAGTTCCCCTGGGTATGAGCAGTTCTTC
TRBD2 NA TRBJ2-1 TRBV5-1 CASSLGIRAGEGEQFF TGCGCCAGCAGCTTGGGAATACGAGCGGGGGAAGGTGAGCAGTTCTTC
NA NA TRBJ2-5 TRBV5-1 CASSLGPGAQETQYF TGCGCCAGCAGCTTGGGGCCAGGCGCCCAAGAGACCCAGTACTTC
NA few TRBJ2-6 TRBV12-5 CASGRSAGQSRANVLTF TGTGCTAGTGGTCGAAGCGCAGGACAAAGTCGGGCCAACGTCCTGACTTTC
NA NA TRBJ2-1 TRBV10-3 CAIGPGDNEQFF TGTGCCATCGGACCAGGGGACAATGAGCAGTTCTTC
NA NA TRBJ2-5 TRBV5-4 CASSLRGGLEETQYF TGTGCCAGCAGCTTGCGAGGAGGGTTGGAAGAGACCCAGTACTTC
TRBD2 few TRBJ2-7 TRBV2 CASSSGAGAYEQYF TGTGCCAGCTCCTCCGGAGCGGGGGCTTACGAGCAGTACTTC
TRBD2 NA TRBJ2-1 TRBV9 CASSVLAGATNEQFF TGTGCCAGCAGCGTCCTAGCGGGGGCTACTAATGAGCAGTTCTTC
NA NA TRBJ1-1 TRBV5-4 CASTKTAGDTEAFF TGTGCCAGCACCAAGACCGCAGGGGACACTGAAGCTTTCTTT
NA once TRBJ1-1 TRBV18 CASSGQNTEAFF TGTGCCAGCTCGGGACAAAACACTGAAGCTTTCTTT
TRBD1 few TRBJ2-7 TRBV28 CASSLSGGSYEQYF TGTGCCAGCAGTTTGTCAGGGGGCTCCTACGAGCAGTACTTC
NA once TRBJ1-2 TRBV13 CASSLGGERYGYTF TGTGCCAGCAGCTTGGGAGGGGAGAGGTATGGCTACACCTTC
NA once TRBJ1-1 TRBV7-8 CASSLALFTEAFF TGTGCCAGCAGCTTAGCGCTTTTCACTGAAGCTTTCTTT
NA NA TRBJ2-3 TRBV6-5 CASSYRGYPTDTQYF TGTGCCAGCAGTTACCGAGGGTATCCCACAGATACGCAGTATTTT
NA NA TRBJ2-5 TRBV5-1 CASSFQGSIGRQETQYF TGCGCCAGCAGCTTCCAAGGTAGTATCGGACGACAAGAGACCCAGTACTTC
NA once TRBJ1-2 TRBV7-2 CASSLGVARGYTF TGTGCCAGCAGCTTAGGGGTAGCGCGGGGCTACACCTTC
TRBD1 NA TRBJ2-3 TRBV6-6 CATKGQAVSTDTQYF TGTGCCACCAAGGGACAGGCAGTAAGCACAGATACGCAGTATTTT
TRBD1 NA TRBJ1-1 TRBV5-1 CASSPSAGGRTEAFF TGCGCCAGCAGCCCCTCGGCAGGGGGAAGGACTGAAGCTTTCTTT
NA NA TRBJ1-3 TRBV19 CASSSSDRSGNTIYF TGTGCCAGTAGTTCATCAGACAGGTCTGGAAACACCATATATTTT
TRBD1 NA TRBJ2-5 TRBV19 CASSVGQLQETQYF TGTGCCAGTAGTGTGGGACAGCTACAAGAGACCCAGTACTTC
NA NA TRBJ1-2 TRBV6-5 CASSFSGDGYTF TGTGCCAGCAGTTTTAGTGGGGATGGCTACACCTTC
NA NA TRBJ2-2 TRBV29-1 CSVGWQNTGELFF TGCAGCGTTGGGTGGCAGAACACCGGGGAGCTGTTTTTT
NA NA TRBJ1-6 TRBV5-5 CASSPSERGDSPLHF TGTGCCAGCAGCCCTTCCGAGAGGGGCGATTCACCCCTCCACTTT
TRBD2 NA TRBJ2-1 TRBV11-2 CASSFSQREEQFF TGTGCCAGCAGCTTCTCCCAGCGGGAAGAACAGTTCTTC
NA NA TRBJ2-1 TRBV9 CASSPIGGSEQFF TGTGCCAGCAGCCCCATAGGGGGGAGCGAGCAGTTCTTC
NA NA TRBJ1-1 TRBV5-4 CASSPQRGYGTEAFF TGTGCCAGCAGCCCTCAGCGGGGCTACGGCACTGAAGCTTTCTTT
NA NA TRBJ2-2 TRBV7-3 CASSYNLASGELFF TGTGCCAGCAGCTACAACCTAGCTTCCGGGGAGCTGTTTTTT
NA NA TRBJ1-1 TRBV10-3 CAISPGGGRITEAFF TGTGCCATCAGTCCTGGGGGGGGGAGGATCACTGAAGCTTTCTTT
NA NA TRBJ2-3 TRBV5-5 CASSLVVASPSTDTQYF TGTGCCAGCAGCTTGGTAGTCGCTAGCCCTAGCACAGATACGCAGTATTTT
NA NA TRBJ2-7 TRBV14 CASSPSLHEQYF TGTGCCAGCAGTCCATCCCTCCACGAGCAGTACTTC
TRBD2 NA TRBJ2-1 TRBV5-1 CASSLAGTSGSSEQFF TGCGCCAGCAGCTTGGCCGGGACTAGCGGGAGTAGTGAGCAGTTCTTC
NA NA TRBJ2-7 TRBV29-1 CSVEQGGEQYF TGCAGCGTTGAACAGGGAGGCGAGCAGTACTTC
TRBD1 NA TRBJ2-3 TRBV30 CAWSVDRGGGTDTQYF TGTGCCTGGAGTGTGGACAGGGGCGGCGGCACAGATACGCAGTATTTT
NA NA TRBJ1-6 TRBV4-2 CASSLNNSPLHF TGTGCCAGCAGCTTGAATAATTCACCCCTCCACTTT
NA NA TRBJ2-7 TRBV5-1 CASSLSRSDEQYF TGCGCCAGCAGCTTGTCCCGTTCGGACGAGCAGTACTTC
TRBD1 NA TRBJ2-4 TRBV5-5 CASSIGTGLNIQYF TGTGCCAGCAGCATAGGGACAGGGTTGAACATTCAGTACTTC
NA NA TRBJ1-3 TRBV29-1 CAVTGGNSGNTIYF TGCGCAGTTACAGGAGGGAACTCTGGAAACACCATATATTTT
NA NA TRBJ2-1 TRBV11-3 CASSLDTGDNEQFF TGTGCCAGCAGCTTAGATACGGGAGACAATGAGCAGTTCTTC
NA NA TRBJ2-3 TRBV21-1 CASSKVGGPPDTQYF TGTGCCAGCAGCAAAGTGGGGGGGCCCCCAGATACGCAGTATTTT
NA NA TRBJ2-1 TRBV10-3 CAISSSRKDNEQFF TGTGCCATCTCAAGCTCGCGCAAAGACAATGAGCAGTTCTTC
NA few TRBJ1-1 TRBV6-1 CASRSGSGAFF TGTGCCAGCAGATCAGGGTCAGGTGCTTTCTTT
NA NA TRBJ1-5 TRBV12-5 CASGRGATGGKVQPQHF TGTGCTAGTGGTCGGGGAGCCACGGGGGGGAAGGTTCAGCCCCAGCATTTT
NA NA TRBJ2-5 TRBV15 CATSRDPGPQETQYF TGTGCCACCAGCAGAGATCCGGGGCCCCAAGAGACCCAGTACTTC
NA NA TRBJ2-1 TRBV27 CASSSDRGLVEFF TGTGCCAGCAGTTCTGACAGGGGACTAGTGGAGTTCTTC
TRBD2 NA TRBJ2-1 TRBV25-1 CASKPSGSANEQFF TGTGCCAGCAAACCTAGCGGGAGTGCGAATGAGCAGTTCTTC
NA NA TRBJ1-1 TRBV11-3 CASSLGSNTEAFF TGTGCCAGCAGCTTAGGGAGCAACACTGAAGCTTTCTTT
TRBD2 NA TRBJ2-1 TRBV27 CASKEFPGGEQFF TGTGCCAGCAAGGAATTCCCGGGGGGGGAGCAGTTCTTC
NA NA TRBJ2-5 TRBV7-6 CASSLWQGRETQYF TGTGCCAGCAGCTTATGGCAGGGTAGAGAGACCCAGTACTTC
TRBD1 once TRBJ1-2 TRBV18 CASSPLLGQGAAGYTF TGTGCCAGCTCACCCTTACTCGGACAGGGGGCGGCTGGCTACACCTTC
TRBD1 NA TRBJ2-7 TRBV9 CASSAQGTGIDEQYF TGTGCCAGCAGCGCACAAGGGACAGGGATCGACGAGCAGTACTTC
NA NA TRBJ2-7 TRBV7-9 CASSLLTQVSYEQYF TGTGCCAGCAGCTTACTGACCCAGGTTTCCTACGAGCAGTACTTC
TRBD1 NA TRBJ1-6 TRBV29-1 CSGDSSYNSPLHF TGCAGCGGGGACAGCTCCTATAATTCACCCCTCCACTTT